Shown below are 14 T cell receptor beta chains from a single sample sequenced in a study of beta chain features in type 1 diabetes. Expressed TCRB transcripts got sequenced, as all isolated RNA was reverse transcribed. Profiling relied on immunoSEQ multiplex PCR, and the TCRdb table lists in-frame clones only, not all of them. The table has around 600,000 clones, 9.5% to 15% seen once. For these receptors, no antigen is known. Study-level results: Researchers report that Type 1 diabetes patients had moderately but significantly shorter TCRB CDR3s across all four CD4+ subsets.

The sample consisted of naive CD4+ T cells from blood. The receptors were sampled from a man younger than 45 with type 1 diabetes.

The V gene is TRBV19, the J gene TRBJ2-7; TRBD1 matches 9 bases. Germline assignment: CDR1 LNHDA and CDR2 SQIVND (reference sequence). The CDR3 covers 11 residues. As DNA, the CDR3 is TGTGCGACAGGGGGTCGCTACGAGCAGTACTTC. Protein sequence: CATGGRYEQYF.

As to this clone: This specimen includes other DNA sequences encoding the same CDR3. The chain has TRBV4-3 and TRBJ1-5; D remains ambiguous. The CDR3 is 14 residues long. Trimming removed 0 bases at V and 2 bases at J, with 5 bases between. In germline, CDR1 is LGHNA, CDR2 YSLEER. Written as DNA, the CDR3 is TGCGCCAGCAGCCAAGATCGGGGCAATCAGCCCCAGCATTTT. Translated: CASSQDRGNQPQHF.

The chain recombines TRBV2 with TRBJ2-1; 11 bases agree with TRBD2. The V gene's germline CDR1 is SNHLY and CDR2 FYNNEI. The trim removed 3 bases at V and 4 bases at J, leaving 5 bases unmatched. CDR3 size: 16 residues. The CDR3 is CASSEASGGTYNEQFF. The CDR3, as DNA: TGTGCCAGCAGTGAGGCTAGCGGGGGGACTTACAATGAGCAGTTCTTC.

The chain couples TRBV6-5 to TRBJ2-4, with a tentative D call TRBD1 (6 bases). Looked up from germline, CDR1 is MNHEY and CDR2 is SVGAGI. Deletions cut 2 bases from V and 0 bases from J, with 11 bases between. The CDR3 spans 16 residues. The CDR3 DNA is TGTGCCAGCAGTTACCACCAAGGGGGAGCCAAAAACATTCAGTACTTC. Its protein is CASSYHQGGAKNIQYF.

This clone was observed a handful of times. The same CDR3 also results from other DNA sequences found in this sample. The J gene is TRBJ2-3, the V gene TRBV6-5; D unresolved. Germline CDR1 is MNHEY and CDR2 is SVGAGI. V lost 5 bases, J lost 3 bases, and 6 bases lay in between. The CDR3 totals 12 residues. The CDR3 bases are TGTGCCAGCAGTCCTGGGACAGATACGCAGTATTTT. Amino acids: CASSPGTDTQYF.

This clone turned up a few times. The chain couples TRBV2 to TRBJ1-4; D uncertain. V gave up 6 bases and J gave up 7 bases, with 6 bases separating them. CDR1 and CDR2 (germline): SNHLY, FYNNEI. The CDR3 covers 11 residues. The CDR3 protein is CASRLVEKLFF. CDR3 nucleotides: TGTGCCAGCAGGCTAGTTGAAAAACTGTTTTTT.

This clone was counted only a few times. J is TRBJ2-7 and V is TRBV28; 7 nucleotides agree with TRBD1. This CDR3 region has 14 residues. V lost 6 bases, J lost 2 bases, and 7 bases stayed unmatched. Germline values: CDR1 MDHEN, CDR2 SYDVKM. DNA of the CDR3: TGTGCCAGCAGCCTCCGGGACAGAGCCTACGAGCAGTACTTC. Translating gives CASSLRDRAYEQYF.

This clone occurred a few times. The chain is built from TRBV7-3 and TRBJ2-2; possibly TRBD1 for D (6 bases). The CDR3 runs to 15 residues. Trimming pared 5 bases from V and 0 bases from J, leaving 10 bases between. Germline V gene sequence: CDR1 SGHTA, CDR2 FQGTGA. This CDR3 is CASSPGASNTGELFF. In DNA, the CDR3 is TGTGCCAGCAGCCCAGGGGCCTCGAACACCGGGGAGCTGTTTTTT. The whole variable domain, remainder taken from reference TRBV7-3 and TRBJ2-2, is GAGVSQTPSNKVTEKGKYVELRCDPISGHTALYWYRQSLGQGPEFLIYFQGTGAADDSGLPNDRFFAVRPEGSVSTLKIQRTERGDSAVYLCASSPGASNTGELFFGEGSRLTVL.

This clone was counted only a few times. The chain recombines TRBV5-4 with TRBJ2-7; 7 positions match TRBD1. Unmatched junction bases numbered 8, after V lost 3 bases and J lost 5 bases. Germline CDR1 SGHNT, CDR2 YYREEE (reference sequence). The CDR3 contains 14 residues. In DNA, the CDR3 is TGTGCCAGCAGCTATCCGGGACAGCCACACGAGCAGTACTTC. Translation: CASSYPGQPHEQYF.

CDR3 sequence reads: CASTPGGSTDTQYF. The CDR3 nucleotides read TGTGCCAGTACCCCGGGGGGGAGCACAGATACGCAGTATTTT. This sequence joins TRBV19 and TRBJ2-3; 8 bases line up with TRBD2. This CDR3 comprises 14 residues. CDR1 and CDR2 (germline): LNHDA, SQIVND (reference sequence). The V and J ends lost 7 bases and 0 bases, in that order; junction bases with no gene match: 3.

V is TRBV7-2 and J is TRBJ2-1, with 9 bases fitting TRBD1. Germline CDR1 is SGHTA and CDR2 is FQGNSA. This CDR3 contains 15 residues. The junction had 4 bases not matched to a gene; V was cut back by 4 bases and J by 3 bases. The CDR3 DNA sequence: TGTGCCAGCAGCTCACAGGGGGCTTACTACAATGAGCAGTTCTTC. Protein: CASSSQGAYYNEQFF.

This clone has only a few counts. Written as DNA, the CDR3 is TGTGCCAGCATCCTCTCGAACACCGGGGAGCTGTTTTTT. Translated: CASILSNTGELFF. V is TRBV28 and J is TRBJ2-2; no reliable D call. Germline V lookup: CDR1 MDHEN, CDR2 SYDVKM. The CDR3 is 13 amino acids. The V end was cut by 7 bases, the J end by 0 bases, with 6 bases between.

The chain recombines TRBV9 with TRBJ2-5, with 11 positions matching TRBD2. Germline lookup yields CDR1 SGDLS and CDR2 YYNGEE. This CDR3 comprises 15 residues. Trimming at V came to 2 bases and at J to 5 bases, leaving 5 bases not matched to a gene. This CDR3 reads CASSVTSGGMETQYF. The CDR3 nucleotides are TGTGCCAGCAGCGTTACTAGCGGGGGTATGGAGACCCAGTACTTC.

A few counts support this clone. The V call is TRBV6-1, the J call TRBJ2-5, with TRBD1 identical over 7 bases. The germline CDR1 and CDR2 sequences are MNHNS and SASEGT. Unmatched junction bases numbered 7, after V lost 3 bases and J lost 0 bases. The CDR3 contains 16 residues. The CDR3 nucleotides read TGTGCCAGCAGTGATCGACAGGGCCCGAACCAAGAGACCCAGTACTTC. This encodes CASSDRQGPNQETQYF.